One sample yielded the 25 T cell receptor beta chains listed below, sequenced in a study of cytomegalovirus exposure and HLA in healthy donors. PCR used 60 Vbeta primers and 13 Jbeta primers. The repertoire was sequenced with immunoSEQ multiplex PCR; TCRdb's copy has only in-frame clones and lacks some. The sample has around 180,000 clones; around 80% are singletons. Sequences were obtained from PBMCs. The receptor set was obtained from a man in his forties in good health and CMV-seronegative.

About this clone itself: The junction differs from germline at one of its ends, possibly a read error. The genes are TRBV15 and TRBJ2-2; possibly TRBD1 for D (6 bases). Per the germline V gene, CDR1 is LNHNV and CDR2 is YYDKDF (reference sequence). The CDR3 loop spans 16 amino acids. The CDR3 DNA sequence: TGTGCCACCAGCAGAGTGCAGGGGACATACACCGGGGAGCTGCTTTTT. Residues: CATSRVQGTYTGELLF.

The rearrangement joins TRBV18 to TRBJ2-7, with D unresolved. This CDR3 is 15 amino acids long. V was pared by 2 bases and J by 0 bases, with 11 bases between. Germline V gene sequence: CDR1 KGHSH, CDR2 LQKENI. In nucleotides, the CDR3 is TGTGCCAGCTCACCAGGGCTCATGAGCTCCTACGAGCAGTACTTC. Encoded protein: CASSPGLMSSYEQYF.

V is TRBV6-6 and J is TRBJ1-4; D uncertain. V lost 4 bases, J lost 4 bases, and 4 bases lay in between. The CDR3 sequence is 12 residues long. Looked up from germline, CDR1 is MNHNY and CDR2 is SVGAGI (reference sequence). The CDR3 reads CASSFLNEKLFF. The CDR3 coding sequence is TGTGCCAGCAGTTTCCTTAATGAAAAACTGTTTTTT.

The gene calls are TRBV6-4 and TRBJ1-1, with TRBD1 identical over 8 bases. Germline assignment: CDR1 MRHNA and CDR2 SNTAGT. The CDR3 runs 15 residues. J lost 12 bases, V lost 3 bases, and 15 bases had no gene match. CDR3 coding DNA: TGTGCCAGCAGTGAGAGGCTGGGACAGGATCGGGTAACTTTCTTT. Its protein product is CASSERLGQDRVTFF.

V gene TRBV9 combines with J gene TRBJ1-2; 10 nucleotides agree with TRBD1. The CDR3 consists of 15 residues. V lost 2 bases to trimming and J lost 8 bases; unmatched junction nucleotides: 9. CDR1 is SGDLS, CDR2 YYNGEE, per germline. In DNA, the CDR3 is TGTGCCAGCAGCGTCGCCGGGACAGGGGCGGAGGGCTACACCTTC. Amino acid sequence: CASSVAGTGAEGYTF.

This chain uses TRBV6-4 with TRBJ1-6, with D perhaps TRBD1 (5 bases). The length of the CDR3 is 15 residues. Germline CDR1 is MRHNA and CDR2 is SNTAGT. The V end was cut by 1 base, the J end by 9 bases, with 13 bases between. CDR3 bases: TGTGCCAGCAGTGACTGGGGGGAGAGCGGTTCACCCCTCCACTTT. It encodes CASSDWGESGSPLHF.

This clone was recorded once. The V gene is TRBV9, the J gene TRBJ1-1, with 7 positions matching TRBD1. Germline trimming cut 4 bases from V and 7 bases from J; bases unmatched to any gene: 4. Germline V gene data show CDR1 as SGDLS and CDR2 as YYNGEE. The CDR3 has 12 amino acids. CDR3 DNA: TGTGCCAGCAGCTTTAGACAGGGTGAAGCTTTCTTT. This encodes CASSFRQGEAFF.

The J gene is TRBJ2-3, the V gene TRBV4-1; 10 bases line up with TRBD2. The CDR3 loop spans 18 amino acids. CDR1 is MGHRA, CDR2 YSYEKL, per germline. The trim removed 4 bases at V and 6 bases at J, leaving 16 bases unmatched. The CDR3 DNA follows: TGCGCCAGCAGCCCTCCCTCCCGCCCCGGGACTAGCGTCGATACGCAGTATTTT. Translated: CASSPPSRPGTSVDTQYF.

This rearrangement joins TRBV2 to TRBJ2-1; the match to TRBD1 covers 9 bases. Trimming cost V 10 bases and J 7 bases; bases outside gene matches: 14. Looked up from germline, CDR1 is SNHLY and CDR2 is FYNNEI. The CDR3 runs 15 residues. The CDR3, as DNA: TGTGCCACCCACGGACAGGGGCTTATCCAGAATGAGCAGTTCTTC. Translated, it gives CATHGQGLIQNEQFF.

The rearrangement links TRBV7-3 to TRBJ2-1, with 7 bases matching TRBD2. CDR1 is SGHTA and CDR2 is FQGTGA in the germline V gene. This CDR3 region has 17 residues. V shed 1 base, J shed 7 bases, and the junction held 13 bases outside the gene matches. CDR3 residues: CASSLRGGAGVSNEQFF. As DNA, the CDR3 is TGTGCCAGCAGCTTAAGGGGCGGGGCGGGAGTCTCTAATGAGCAGTTCTTC.

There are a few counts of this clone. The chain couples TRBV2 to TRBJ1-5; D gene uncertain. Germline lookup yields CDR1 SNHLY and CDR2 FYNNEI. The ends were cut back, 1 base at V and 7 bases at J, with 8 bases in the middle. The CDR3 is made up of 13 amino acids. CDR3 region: CASSEEGRQPQHF. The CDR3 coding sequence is TGTGCCAGCAGTGAAGAAGGGAGGCAGCCCCAGCATTTT.

The CDR3 DNA is TGTGCCAGCTCACCGTACACCTTGGCAAGCTCCTATAATTCACCCCTCCACTTT. It is translated as CASSPYTLASSYNSPLHF. The genes are TRBV18 and TRBJ1-6; D is ambiguous. CDR1 is KGHSH and CDR2 is LQKENI in the germline V gene. There are 18 residues in the CDR3. Trimming shortened V by 3 bases and J by 0 bases, and 15 bases separated the two germline ends.

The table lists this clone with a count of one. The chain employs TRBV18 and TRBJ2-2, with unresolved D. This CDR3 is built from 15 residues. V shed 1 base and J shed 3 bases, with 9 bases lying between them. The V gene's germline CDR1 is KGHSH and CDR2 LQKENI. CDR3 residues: CASSPQGGYTGELFF. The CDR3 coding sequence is TGTGCCAGCTCACCACAAGGCGGATACACCGGGGAGCTGTTTTTT.

Written as DNA, the CDR3 is TGTGCCAGTCCCCCCGGGACTAGCGGGAGGGTCGGCACAGATACGCAGTATTTT. It yields the protein CASPPGTSGRVGTDTQYF. J is TRBJ2-3 and V is TRBV28, with 16 bases lining up with TRBD2. V shed 9 bases, J shed 1 base, and the junction held 10 bases outside the gene matches. The CDR3 runs to 18 residues. Germline V lookup: CDR1 MDHEN, CDR2 SYDVKM.

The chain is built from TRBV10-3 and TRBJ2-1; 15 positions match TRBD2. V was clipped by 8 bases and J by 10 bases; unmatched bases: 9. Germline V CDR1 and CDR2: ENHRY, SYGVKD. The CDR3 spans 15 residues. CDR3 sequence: CAIDRTSGGAGEQFF. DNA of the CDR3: TGTGCCATCGACAGGACTAGCGGGGGGGCAGGAGAGCAGTTCTTC.

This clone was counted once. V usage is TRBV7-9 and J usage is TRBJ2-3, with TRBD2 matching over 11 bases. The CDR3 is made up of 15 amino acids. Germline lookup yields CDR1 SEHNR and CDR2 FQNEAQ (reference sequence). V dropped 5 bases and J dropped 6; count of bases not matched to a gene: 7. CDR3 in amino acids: CASSTIAGGPDTQYF. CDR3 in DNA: TGTGCCAGCAGCACCATAGCGGGAGGGCCGGATACGCAGTATTTT.

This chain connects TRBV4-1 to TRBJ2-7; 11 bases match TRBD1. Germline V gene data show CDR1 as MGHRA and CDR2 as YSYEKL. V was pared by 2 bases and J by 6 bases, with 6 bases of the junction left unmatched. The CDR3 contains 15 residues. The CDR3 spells CASSQPGQGEIEQYF. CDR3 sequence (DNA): TGCGCCAGCAGCCAACCGGGACAGGGGGAGATCGAGCAGTACTTC.

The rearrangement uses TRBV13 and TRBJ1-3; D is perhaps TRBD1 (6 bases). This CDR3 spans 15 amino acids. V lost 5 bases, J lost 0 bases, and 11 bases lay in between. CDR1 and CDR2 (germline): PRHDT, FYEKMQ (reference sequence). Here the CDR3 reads CASSLGHLSGNTIYF. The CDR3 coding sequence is TGTGCCAGCAGCCTGGGACATCTCTCTGGAAACACCATATATTTT.

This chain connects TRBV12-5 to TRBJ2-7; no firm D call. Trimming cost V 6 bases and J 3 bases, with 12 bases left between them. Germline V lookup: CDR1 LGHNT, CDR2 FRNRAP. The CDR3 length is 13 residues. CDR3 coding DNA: TGTGCTAGTGGCTCCACCAGTGACTACGAGCAGTACTTC. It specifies CASGSTSDYEQYF.

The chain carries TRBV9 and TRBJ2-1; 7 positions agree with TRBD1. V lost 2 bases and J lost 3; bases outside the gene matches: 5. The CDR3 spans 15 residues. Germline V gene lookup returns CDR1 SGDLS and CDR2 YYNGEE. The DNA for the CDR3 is TGTGCCAGCAGCGTTGGGACAGTGGTCTACAATGAGCAGTTCTTC. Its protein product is CASSVGTVVYNEQFF.

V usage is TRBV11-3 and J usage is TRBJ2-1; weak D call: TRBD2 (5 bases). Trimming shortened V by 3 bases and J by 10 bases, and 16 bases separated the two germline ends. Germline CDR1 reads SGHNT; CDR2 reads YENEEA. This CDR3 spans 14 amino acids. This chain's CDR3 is CASSFRSFGVEQFF. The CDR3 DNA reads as TGTGCCAGCAGCTTTAGAAGCTTCGGGGTCGAGCAGTTCTTC.

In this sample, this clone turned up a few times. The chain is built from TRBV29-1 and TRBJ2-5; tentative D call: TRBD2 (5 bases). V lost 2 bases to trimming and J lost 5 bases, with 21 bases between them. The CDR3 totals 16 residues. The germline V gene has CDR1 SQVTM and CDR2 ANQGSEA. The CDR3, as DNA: TGCAGCGTTGAACCCGCCCTGTTACTAGAGTGGGAGACCCAGTACTTC. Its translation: CSVEPALLLEWETQYF.

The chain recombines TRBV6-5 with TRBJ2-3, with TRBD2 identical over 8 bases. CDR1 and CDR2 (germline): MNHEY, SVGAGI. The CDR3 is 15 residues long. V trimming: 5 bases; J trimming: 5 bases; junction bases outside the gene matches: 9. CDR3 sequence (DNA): TGTGCCAGCAGTCCTGCGGGGGGCGTTGGAGATACGCAGTATTTT. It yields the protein CASSPAGGVGDTQYF.

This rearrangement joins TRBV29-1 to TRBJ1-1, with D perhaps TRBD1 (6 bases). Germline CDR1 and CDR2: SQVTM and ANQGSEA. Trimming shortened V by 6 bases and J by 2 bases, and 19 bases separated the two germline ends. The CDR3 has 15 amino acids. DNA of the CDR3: TGCAGCGTCGATGAGGGGGAGAGGATAAACACTGAAGCTTTCTTT. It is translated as CSVDEGERINTEAFF.

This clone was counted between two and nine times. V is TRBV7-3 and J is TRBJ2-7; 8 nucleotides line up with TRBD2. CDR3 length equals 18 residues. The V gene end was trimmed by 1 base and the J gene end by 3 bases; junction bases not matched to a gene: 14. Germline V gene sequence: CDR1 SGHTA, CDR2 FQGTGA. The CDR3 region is CASSLKGQREKYVYEQYF. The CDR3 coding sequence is TGTGCCAGCAGCTTAAAGGGGCAGCGGGAGAAATATGTCTACGAGCAGTACTTC. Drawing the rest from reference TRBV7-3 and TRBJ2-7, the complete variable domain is GAGVSQTPSNKVTEKGKYVELRCDPISGHTALYWYRQSLGQGPEFLIYFQGTGAADDSGLPNDRFFAVRPEGSVSTLKIQRTERGDSAVYLCASSLKGQREKYVYEQYFGPGTRLTVT.